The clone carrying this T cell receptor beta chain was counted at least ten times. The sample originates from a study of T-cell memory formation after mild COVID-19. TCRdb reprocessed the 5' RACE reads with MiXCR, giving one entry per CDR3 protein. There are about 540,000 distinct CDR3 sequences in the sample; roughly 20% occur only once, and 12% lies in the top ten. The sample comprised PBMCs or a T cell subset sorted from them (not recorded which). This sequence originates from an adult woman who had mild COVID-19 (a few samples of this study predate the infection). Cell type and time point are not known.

This CDR3 reads CASSLESGRGAKNIQYF. The CDR3 region has the DNA TGTGCCAGCAGCTTAGAAAGCGGGAGGGGAGCCAAAAACATTCAGTACTTC. The chain carries TRBV7-2 and TRBJ2-4; TRBD2 matches 10 bases. Germline values: CDR1 SGHTA, CDR2 FQGNSA. CDR3 size: 17 residues. The V and J ends lost 1 base and 0 bases, in that order; junction bases with no gene match: 3.